This entry lists 30 T cell receptor beta chains sequenced from one sample in a study of blood T cells in healthy people across ages. Together with a sample-barcoded 5' primer, a J-beta primer mix was included in a second PCR lasting about 7 to 11 cycles. TCRdb processed the 5' RACE reads anew with MiXCR; each CDR3 protein has one entry. The data contain about 1 million distinct CDR3 sequences, around 43% of them singletons. Sequenced sample: blood. These receptors originate from a woman aged 60 to 75 in good health.

This clonotype was observed many times. J is TRBJ2-7 and V is TRBV12-3 or TRBV12-4; D unclear. The V end lost 1 base, the J end lost 5 bases, and 3 bases lay between the germline ends. This CDR3 contains 11 residues. In nucleotides, the CDR3 is TGTGCCAGCAGTTTAGTGGACGAGCAGTACTTC. Amino acids: CASSLVDEQYF.

The chain couples TRBV11-2 to TRBJ2-4; 8 nucleotides align to TRBD2. This CDR3 region has 16 residues. Germline CDR1 SGHAT, CDR2 FQNNGV. The J segment lost 3 bases and the V segment lost 2 bases, leaving 6 bases of the junction unmatched. CDR3 sequence reads: CASSLSGGLGKNIQYF. As DNA, the CDR3 is TGTGCCAGCAGCTTAAGCGGGGGCTTGGGCAAAAACATTCAGTACTTC.

The chain combines TRBV7-8 with TRBJ2-5; D possibly corresponds to TRBD1 (6 bases). Trimming removed 2 bases from V and 4 bases from J, with 8 bases in between. Germline CDR1 reads SGHVS; CDR2 reads FQNEAQ. The CDR3 contains 13 residues. DNA for the CDR3: TGTGCCAGCAGCTTATGGGGGCCAGAGACCCAGTACTTC. Protein sequence: CASSLWGPETQYF.

This clonotype was counted at least ten times. The chain links TRBV7-6 to TRBJ2-1, with D unresolved. Per germline, CDR1 SGHVS and CDR2 FNYEAQ. The V and J ends lost 5 bases and 0 bases respectively, with 8 bases between them. The CDR3 runs 14 residues. CDR3 DNA: TGTGCCAGCAGCCCGGTAGGCTCCTACAATGAGCAGTTCTTC. Protein sequence: CASSPVGSYNEQFF.

The chain combines TRBV27 with TRBJ1-1; 11 bases line up with TRBD1. This CDR3 spans 12 amino acids. With 6 bases clipped from V and 7 bases from J, the junction kept 1 base outside the gene matches. The germline gives CDR1 MNHEY, CDR2 SMNVEV (reference sequence). Here the CDR3 reads CASRGTGGEAFF. The CDR3 DNA reads as TGTGCCAGCAGGGGGACAGGGGGTGAAGCTTTCTTT.

The rearrangement uses TRBV5-1 and TRBJ2-1, with 9 bases that match TRBD1. After removal of 9 bases from V and 1 base from J, the junction contained 5 bases not matched to a gene. The V gene's germline CDR1 is SGHRS and CDR2 YFSETQ. CDR3 size: 14 residues. The CDR3 is CATRQGDSYNEQFF. The CDR3 DNA reads as TGCGCCACCAGACAGGGGGATTCCTACAATGAGCAGTTCTTC. Full variable domain (missing parts from reference TRBV5-1 and TRBJ2-1): KAGVTQTPRYLIKTRGQQVTLSCSPISGHRSVSWYQQTPGQGLQFLFEYFSETQRNKGNFPGRFSGRQFSNSRSEMNVSTLELGDSALYLCATRQGDSYNEQFFGPGTRLTVL.

This clonotype is a singleton in its sample. The V and J genes are TRBV27 and TRBJ2-5, with D unresolved. The J call could be wrong; TRBJ2-7 is a better fit for the DNA end. CDR1 MNHEY and CDR2 SMNVEV come from the germline V gene (reference sequence). CDR3 length equals 14 residues. CDR3 loop: CASSPGWPPDEQYF. The CDR3 bases are TGTGCCAGCAGTCCTGGGTGGCCCCCGGACGAGCAGTACTTC.

The J gene is TRBJ2-7, the V gene TRBV20-1; 8 bases agree with TRBD1. This CDR3 contains 14 residues. The ends lost 3 bases at V and 3 bases at J; junction bases unmatched: 7. Germline CDR1 and CDR2: DFQATT and SNEGSKA (reference sequence). The CDR3 sequence: CSASGTGRLYEQYF. CDR3 bases: TGCAGTGCTAGCGGGACAGGTAGACTCTACGAGCAGTACTTC.

This clonotype has a handful of counts. The chain recombines TRBV29-1 with TRBJ1-6, with 7 bases that match TRBD1. V trimming: 7 bases; J trimming: 5 bases; junction bases outside the gene matches: 5. Germline CDR1 reads SQVTM; CDR2 reads ANQGSEA. The CDR3 runs to 13 residues. The CDR3 loop is CSARQGDNSPLHF. CDR3 DNA sequence: TGCAGCGCCCGACAGGGCGATAATTCACCCCTCCACTTT.

This chain connects TRBV5-1 to TRBJ2-7; 9 nucleotides agree with TRBD1. Trimming at V came to 6 bases and at J to 2 bases, leaving 12 bases not matched to a gene. Germline CDR1 reads SGHRS; CDR2 reads YFSETQ. CDR3 size: 16 residues. CDR3 DNA sequence: TGCGCCAGCACTCGTGATGGGGGACAGGGCGCCTACGAGCAGTACTTC. Protein sequence: CASTRDGGQGAYEQYF. Filled out from reference TRBV5-1 and TRBJ2-7, the complete variable domain reads KAGVTQTPRYLIKTRGQQVTLSCSPISGHRSVSWYQQTPGQGLQFLFEYFSETQRNKGNFPGRFSGRQFSNSRSEMNVSTLELGDSALYLCASTRDGGQGAYEQYFGPGTRLTVT.

This chain joins TRBV5-1 and TRBJ1-1; D is unclear. Trimming removed 3 bases from V and 0 bases from J, with 12 bases in between. CDR1 is SGHRS, CDR2 YFSETQ, per germline. The length of the CDR3 is 15 residues. CDR3 sequence: CASSSSAEMNTEAFF. The CDR3 DNA sequence: TGCGCCAGCAGCTCGTCGGCTGAGATGAACACTGAAGCTTTCTTT.

Only one count was recorded for this clonotype. The J gene is TRBJ2-7, the V gene TRBV6-1; 9 bases are a match to TRBD1. Trimming took 6 bases from V and 2 from J; bases not matched to a gene: 5. This CDR3 contains 14 residues. Germline CDR1 and CDR2: MNHNS and SASEGT. CDR3: CASRGQGSPYEQYF. The CDR3 DNA reads TGTGCCAGCAGGGGACAGGGAAGCCCCTACGAGCAGTACTTC.

This clonotype was seen only once. The J gene is TRBJ1-2, the V gene TRBV2; TRBD1 matches 8 bases. Trimming took 2 bases from V and 8 from J; bases not matched to a gene: 10. Germline CDR1 reads SNHLY; CDR2 reads FYNNEI. The CDR3 totals 15 residues. The CDR3 DNA follows: TGTGCCAGCAGTGAATACGGACAGGGCGAGCGCGGCTACACCTTC. This translates into CASSEYGQGERGYTF.

The rearrangement links TRBV12-3 or TRBV12-4 to TRBJ2-1; 11 nucleotides line up with TRBD2. This CDR3 has 15 amino acids. Trimming took 7 bases from V and 4 from J; bases not matched to a gene: 6. The CDR3 DNA is TGTGCCAGCAAACCGGGACTAGCGGTTTACAATGAGCAGTTCTTC. Its protein is CASKPGLAVYNEQFF.

This clonotype was counted between two and nine times. V usage is TRBV3-1 and J usage is TRBJ2-5, with D possibly TRBD1 on 6 matching bases. This CDR3 region has 15 residues. Germline V lookup: CDR1 LGHDT, CDR2 YNNKEL (reference sequence). Trimming removed 2 bases from V and 1 base from J, with 11 bases in between. CDR3 coding DNA: TGTGCCAGCAGCCAAAGTGGGACACCCCAAGAGACCCAGTACTTC. This encodes CASSQSGTPQETQYF.

This sequence joins TRBV5-4 and TRBJ2-3, with 7 positions matching TRBD2. Germline loops: CDR1 SGHNT, CDR2 YYREEE (reference sequence). The CDR3 consists of 15 residues. The V gene end was trimmed by 4 bases and the J gene end by 2 bases; junction bases not matched to a gene: 7. The CDR3 nucleotides are TGTGCCAGCAGCCAGGAAAGCGGGATCACAGATACGCAGTATTTT. Translating gives CASSQESGITDTQYF.

This clonotype was observed a handful of times. The chain employs TRBV6-5 and TRBJ1-2, with 7 positions matching TRBD1. Trimming at V came to 7 bases and at J to 1 base, leaving 6 bases not matched to a gene. The CDR3 totals 14 residues. From germline, CDR1 is MNHEY and CDR2 SVGAGI. The CDR3 coding sequence is TGTGCCAGCACCGCGGGACAGTATAACTATGGCTACACCTTC. Its protein is CASTAGQYNYGYTF.

This clonotype was counted only a few times. The chain is built from TRBV13 and TRBJ2-2; D possibly corresponds to TRBD1 (5 bases). This CDR3 contains 17 residues. From germline, CDR1 is PRHDT and CDR2 FYEKMQ (reference sequence). V lost 0 bases to trimming and J lost 5 bases, with 16 bases between them. The CDR3 here is CASSLGHVGQGTGELFF. The DNA for the CDR3 is TGTGCCAGCAGCTTAGGGCATGTCGGACAAGGGACCGGGGAGCTGTTTTTT.

This clonotype was observed a single time. The V and J genes are TRBV20-1 and TRBJ1-1, with 7 positions matching TRBD1. V was clipped by 0 bases and J by 7 bases; unmatched bases: 17. The CDR3 runs 17 residues. Germline CDR1 reads DFQATT; CDR2 reads SNEGSKA (reference sequence). This CDR3 is CSARDSFQRQGFGEAFF. The CDR3 nucleotides are TGCAGTGCTAGAGATAGTTTCCAGCGACAGGGATTTGGTGAAGCTTTCTTT.

The chain links TRBV6-6 to TRBJ1-2, with 7 bases matching TRBD1. In germline, CDR1 is MNHNY, CDR2 SVGAGI (reference sequence). The CDR3 has 16 amino acids. Trimming removed 2 bases from V and 4 bases from J; junction bases left unmatched: 10. Here the CDR3 reads CASSYTPRQGGYGYTF. In nucleotides, the CDR3 is TGTGCCAGCAGTTACACCCCCCGACAGGGTGGCTATGGCTACACCTTC.

The chain recombines TRBV7-2 with TRBJ2-1; tentatively, D is TRBD2 (5 bases). V was pared by 4 bases and J by 2 bases, with 15 bases between. The CDR3 length is 16 residues. In germline, CDR1 is SGHTA, CDR2 FQGNSA. The CDR3 is CASSSEWRLTYNEQFF. The CDR3 DNA is TGTGCCAGCAGCTCGGAGTGGAGGCTCACCTACAATGAGCAGTTCTTC.

Details on this clonotype: A read error may produce the germline difference seen at one junction end. The chain carries TRBV4-1 and TRBJ1-5; D may be TRBD1 (6 bases). The CDR3 consists of 15 residues. The V gene's germline CDR1 is MGHRA and CDR2 YSYEKL. CDR3 DNA: TGCGCCAACAGCCAAGTGCCCACAGGGTATCAGCCCCAGCATTTT. The encoded protein is CANSQVPTGYQPQHF.

The V and J genes are TRBV12-5 and TRBJ2-5; D is unresolved. V lost 8 bases and J 2 bases, leaving 9 bases between the germline ends. Germline loops: CDR1 LGHNT, CDR2 FRNRAP. The CDR3 is 12 amino acids. The CDR3 loop reads CASSGAQETQYF. In DNA, the CDR3 is TGTGCTAGTAGTGGCGCGCAAGAGACCCAGTACTTC.

The chain has TRBV4-1 and TRBJ2-1; no definite D call. The germline gives CDR1 MGHRA, CDR2 YSYEKL. V dropped 2 bases and J dropped 7 bases, with 21 bases sitting between them. This CDR3 is 17 amino acids long. The DNA of the CDR3 is TGCGCCAGCAGCCAACGTAGCTCCCCGGCCCCATCGAATGAGCAGTTCTTC. Its protein is CASSQRSSPAPSNEQFF.

This chain connects TRBV7-3 to TRBJ2-3; TRBD2 is a possible D gene (5 bases). Germline V gene lookup returns CDR1 SGHTA and CDR2 FQGTGA. This CDR3 is 14 amino acids long. With 2 bases removed from V and 4 bases from J, the gap between germline ends came to 10 bases. CDR3 region: CASSLEGVADTQYF. The DNA for the CDR3 is TGTGCCAGCAGCTTAGAGGGAGTGGCAGATACGCAGTATTTT. Drawing the rest from reference TRBV7-3 and TRBJ2-3, the complete variable domain is GAGVSQTPSNKVTEKGKYVELRCDPISGHTALYWYRQSLGQGPEFLIYFQGTGAADDSGLPNDRFFAVRPEGSVSTLKIQRTERGDSAVYLCASSLEGVADTQYFGPGTRLTVL.

The V gene is TRBV10-3, the J gene TRBJ1-5; D not certain. Trimming took off 0 bases at V and 6 bases at J, with 12 bases between the two ends. Germline V gives CDR1 ENHRY, CDR2 SYGVKD. The CDR3 spans 15 residues. DNA for the CDR3: TGTGCCATCAGTGAGTCTGTTGGAAAAGGTCAGCCCCAGCATTTT. As protein: CAISESVGKGQPQHF.

Notes on this clonotype: Possible read error: a much larger clone is one base away. The chain carries TRBV29-1 and TRBJ1-4, with D possibly being TRBD1 (6 bases). Looked up from germline, CDR1 is SQVTM and CDR2 is ANQGSEA. The CDR3 runs to 14 residues. DNA for the CDR3: TGCAGCGTACTAACAGGGACAACTAATGAAAACCTGTTTTTT. It encodes CSVLTGTTNENLFF.

This chain connects TRBV11-2 to TRBJ2-2; 7 bases map to TRBD2. Trimming removed 1 base from V and 1 base from J; junction bases left unmatched: 9. Germline V lookup: CDR1 SGHAT, CDR2 FQNNGV. CDR3 length: 18 residues. CDR3 sequence reads: CASSLGGGRRMNTGELFF. The DNA for the CDR3 is TGTGCCAGCAGCTTAGGGGGGGGGAGGCGGATGAACACCGGGGAGCTGTTTTTT.

This clonotype was observed a handful of times. V and J are TRBV20-1 and TRBJ1-4, with D possibly being TRBD1 (6 bases). Germline CDR1 is DFQATT and CDR2 is SNEGSKA (reference sequence). The CDR3 covers 14 residues. Trimming stripped 3 bases from V and 6 bases from J, with 14 bases between. The CDR3 spells CSASRGGSDEKLFF. The CDR3 DNA reads as TGCAGTGCTAGTAGGGGGGGCAGTGATGAAAAACTGTTTTTT.

The chain has TRBV3-1 and TRBJ2-7; 7 positions agree with TRBD2. The CDR3 loop spans 16 amino acids. The germline gives CDR1 LGHDT, CDR2 YNNKEL (reference sequence). Trimming cost V 0 bases and J 2 bases; bases outside gene matches: 7. The CDR3 nucleotides are TGTGCCAGCAGCCAAGATCTTGGCGGGAGACCCTACGAGCAGTACTTC. This encodes CASSQDLGGRPYEQYF.